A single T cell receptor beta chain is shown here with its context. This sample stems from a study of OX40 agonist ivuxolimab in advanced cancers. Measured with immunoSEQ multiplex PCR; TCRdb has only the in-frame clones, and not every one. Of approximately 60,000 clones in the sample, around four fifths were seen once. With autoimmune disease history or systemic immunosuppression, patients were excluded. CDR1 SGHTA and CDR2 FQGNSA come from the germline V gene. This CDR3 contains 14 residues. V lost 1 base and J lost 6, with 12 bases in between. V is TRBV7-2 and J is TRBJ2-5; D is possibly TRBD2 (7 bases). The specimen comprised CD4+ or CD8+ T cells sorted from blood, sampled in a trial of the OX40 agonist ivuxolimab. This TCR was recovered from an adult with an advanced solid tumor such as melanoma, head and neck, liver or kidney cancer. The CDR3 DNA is TGTGCCAGCAGCTTAGAGGGGGGGCAGAAGACCCAGTACTTC. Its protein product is CASSLEGGQKTQYF.